The clone carrying this TCR beta chain was observed at least ten times. What it recognizes is unknown. These data originate in a study of early T cells in non-severe SARS-CoV-2 infection. Study in general: Sequenced bulk RNA came from whole blood that was unsorted, and chains were unpaired.

Researchers attached unique molecular identifiers to individual cDNA molecules. TCRdb re-called the 5' RACE reads with MiXCR, one entry per CDR3 protein. The top ten hold under 4% of the sample, which has about 69,000 distinct CDR3 sequences, more than 3.5% seen once. CDR1 is SGHRS and CDR2 is YFSETQ in the germline V gene. This CDR3 spans 14 amino acids. V lost 4 bases, J lost 7 bases, and 15 bases lay in between. Study-level results: VDJdb-based annotation leaned toward anti-spike CD8 responses and missed private and CD4 specificities.

The chain has TRBV5-1 and TRBJ1-5, with D perhaps TRBD1 (6 bases). Sequenced material: whole blood, taken at baseline. This receptor was taken from an adult who was a healthcare worker with PCR-confirmed SARS-CoV-2 infection or an uninfected control (not recorded which). The donor label of this sample is uncertain. The DNA of the CDR3 is TGCGCCAGCAGCCCCTCCCGTACAGGGCAGCCCCAGCATTTT. Translation gives CASSPSRTGQPQHF.